The clone carrying this TCR beta chain was seen repeatedly, ten times or more. The sample originates from a study of HIV-infected children after antiretroviral therapy interruption. The sample's treatment: PENTA 11 planned treatment interruption arm or continuous ART arm. The TCR library was built from RNA with a 3' RACE protocol and unique molecular identifiers. TCRdb ran MiXCR on the 3' RACE reads and lists one entry per CDR3 protein. This sample has some 40,000 distinct CDR3 sequences, with about 6% found just once. Specimen: CD45RA+ CD4+ T cells from PBMCs, pooled from several time points, collected from a donor given antiretroviral therapy, either interrupted or continuous. The subset denotes: naive CD4+ CD45RA+ CD45RO- T cells. This clonotype was obtained from a pool of human donors with HIV.

This chain's CDR3 is CASSLKPGLAGAYEQYF. In DNA form, the CDR3 reads TGTGCCAGCAGCTTAAAGCCCGGGCTAGCGGGGGCCTACGAGCAGTACTTC. The chain carries TRBV7-9 and TRBJ2-7; 10 bases fit TRBD2. The CDR3 extends over 17 amino acids. CDR1 and CDR2 from the germline V gene are SEHNR and FQNEAQ (reference sequence). V was pared by 2 bases and J by 2 bases, with 9 bases of the junction left unmatched. Full variable domain (missing parts from reference TRBV7-9 and TRBJ2-7): DTGVSQNPRHKITKRGQNVTFRCDPISEHNRLYWYRQTLGQGPEFLTYFQNEAQLEKSRLLSDRFSAERPKGSFSTLEIQRTEQGDSAMYLCASSLKPGLAGAYEQYFGPGTRLTVT.